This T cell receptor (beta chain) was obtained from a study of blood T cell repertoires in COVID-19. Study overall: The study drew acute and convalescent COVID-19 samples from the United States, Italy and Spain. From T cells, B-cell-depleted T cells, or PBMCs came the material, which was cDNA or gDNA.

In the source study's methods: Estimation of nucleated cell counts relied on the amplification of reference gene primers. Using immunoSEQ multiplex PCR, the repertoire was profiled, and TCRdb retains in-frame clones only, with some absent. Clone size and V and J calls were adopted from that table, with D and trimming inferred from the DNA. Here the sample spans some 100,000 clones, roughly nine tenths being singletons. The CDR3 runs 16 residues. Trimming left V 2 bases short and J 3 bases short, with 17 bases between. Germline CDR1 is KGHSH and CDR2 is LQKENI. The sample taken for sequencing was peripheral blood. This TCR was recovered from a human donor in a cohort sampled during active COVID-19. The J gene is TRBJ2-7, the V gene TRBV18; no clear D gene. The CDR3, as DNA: TGTGCCAGCTCACCAGTTTCTCACACCACGGGCTACGAGCAGTACTTC. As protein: CASSPVSHTTGYEQYF.